This T cell receptor (beta chain) came from a study of T cells in Graves' hyperthyroidism and ophthalmopathy. Looking at the study overall: Peripheral blood was secured at the point of initial diagnosis, before any treatment.

V was clipped by 5 bases and J by 1 base; unmatched bases: 8. The CDR3 spans 15 residues. Germline lookup yields CDR1 DFQATT and CDR2 SNEGSKA (reference sequence). Authors of the study amplified TCR beta CDR3 regions from RNA transcripts. Primed by the HTBI set, a first-round RT-PCR was run on the TCR CDR3. TCRdb redid the calling of the multiplex PCR reads with MiXCR, one entry per CDR3 protein. The top ten clones hold around 57% of a sample with around 290,000 distinct CDR3 sequences, more than 15% of them seen once. Clinical symptoms, serum thyroxine and TRAb, thyroid ultrasound and orbital computed tomography were used for the diagnoses.

The sequence derives from a woman in her sixties or seventies with Graves' ophthalmopathy. The sample was blood. The V and J genes are TRBV20-1 and TRBJ2-4; TRBD1 matches at 7 bases. CDR3 sequence reads: CSAGPTGWAKNIQYF. In nucleotides, the CDR3 is TGCAGTGCTGGCCCGACAGGGTGGGCCAAAAACATTCAGTACTTC.